This passage covers 28 T cell receptor beta chains from one sample sequenced in a study of T cell responses to AZD1222 COVID-19 vaccine. The method was immunoSEQ multiplex PCR; TCRdb's version includes in-frame clones alone and lacks a portion of them. The sample carries about 90,000 clones, 70% to 90% recorded once. The material was peripheral blood, obtained on day 0 of MenACWY control vaccination. All receptors derive from an adult in good health.

This clone was picked up one time. The V call is TRBV15, the J call TRBJ2-2; the match to TRBD1 covers 7 bases. Trimming cost V 0 bases and J 4 bases; bases outside gene matches: 8. CDR1 is LNHNV, CDR2 YYDKDF, per germline (reference sequence). This CDR3 spans 17 amino acids. The CDR3, as DNA: TGTGCCACCAGCAGAGATTATGCCAGGGGGTCCACCGGGGAGCTGTTTTTT. Residues: CATSRDYARGSTGELFF.

This clone was counted a single time. The chain joins TRBV4-1 to TRBJ1-3; 8 nucleotides agree with TRBD1. From germline, CDR1 is MGHRA and CDR2 YSYEKL. The V gene end was trimmed by 5 bases and the J gene end by 0 bases; junction bases not matched to a gene: 12. This CDR3 spans 18 amino acids. The CDR3 DNA reads as TGCGCCAGCAGCACGCAGGGGGCGTCTCACTACTCTGGAAACACCATATATTTT. Translated, it gives CASSTQGASHYSGNTIYF.

The rearrangement uses TRBV11-2 and TRBJ2-2, with 11 bases that match TRBD1. This CDR3 has 17 amino acids. Germline CDR1 is SGHAT and CDR2 is FQNNGV. With 7 bases clipped from V and 4 bases from J, the junction kept 11 bases outside the gene matches. The DNA of the CDR3 is TGTGCCAGCATCTCCCGTGGACAGGGGGCCCCCACCGGGGAGCTGTTTTTT. Amino acid sequence: CASISRGQGAPTGELFF.

This chain connects TRBV29-1 to TRBJ2-3, with 8 bases that match TRBD2. This CDR3 contains 14 residues. The ends lost 4 bases at V and 1 base at J; junction bases unmatched: 4. Germline CDR1 is SQVTM and CDR2 is ANQGSEA. This CDR3 reads CSVGPGGRTDTQYF. In DNA, the CDR3 is TGCAGCGTTGGGCCGGGGGGGCGCACAGATACGCAGTATTTT.

This sequence joins TRBV11-3 and TRBJ1-1; 7 bases match TRBD1. J was trimmed by 4 bases and V by 1 base; bases with no gene match: 6. In germline, CDR1 is SGHNT, CDR2 YENEEA. CDR3 size: 15 residues. The CDR3 reads CASSLGEGAGTEAFF. The DNA for the CDR3 is TGTGCCAGCAGCTTAGGTGAGGGGGCCGGCACTGAAGCTTTCTTT.

The J gene is TRBJ1-2, the V gene TRBV7-2; D is possibly TRBD1 (6 bases). Germline CDR1 is SGHTA and CDR2 is FQGNSA. Trimming took 1 base from V and 4 from J, leaving 13 bases between them. The CDR3 consists of 15 residues. The CDR3 DNA sequence: TGTGCCAGCAGCTTAGGAGGGGGGCCCGGCTATGGCTACACCTTC. Its protein product is CASSLGGGPGYGYTF. Variable domain in full (rest from reference TRBV7-2 and TRBJ1-2): GAGVSQSPSNKVTEKGKDVELRCDPISGHTALYWYRQSLGQGLEFLIYFQGNSAPDKSGLPSDRFSAERTGGSVSTLTIQRTQQEDSAVYLCASSLGGGPGYGYTFGSGTRLTVV.

The chain has TRBV3-1 (or the pseudogene TRBV3-2) and TRBJ1-4, with D perhaps matching TRBD1 (5 bases). CDR1 and CDR2 from the germline V gene are LGHDT and YNNKEL (reference sequence). V lost 1 base to trimming and J lost 8 bases, with 11 bases between them. The CDR3 extends over 14 amino acids. CDR3 region: CASSQGQGEEKLFF. The CDR3 DNA reads TGTGCCAGCAGCCAAGGTCAGGGAGAAGAAAAACTGTTTTTT.

The gene calls are TRBV5-1 and TRBJ1-1; no definite D call. V was pared by 0 bases and J by 0 bases, with 6 bases between. Germline V CDR1 and CDR2: SGHRS, YFSETQ. This CDR3 has 14 residues. Here the CDR3 reads CASSLGQVNTEAFF. The CDR3 bases are TGCGCCAGCAGCTTGGGCCAGGTGAACACTGAAGCTTTCTTT.

This clone was seen a single time. V gene TRBV5-6 combines with J gene TRBJ1-6, with 7 bases lining up with TRBD1. This CDR3 region has 14 residues. Per germline, CDR1 SGHDT and CDR2 YYEEEE. V was clipped by 1 base and J by 8 bases; unmatched bases: 3. CDR3 sequence reads: CASSLPRGDSPLHF. In nucleotides, the CDR3 is TGTGCCAGCAGCTTGCCCAGGGGGGATTCACCCCTCCACTTT.

V is TRBV19 and J is TRBJ2-2; D ambiguous. This CDR3 spans 15 amino acids. Trimming pared 2 bases from V and 0 bases from J, leaving 7 bases between. The V gene's germline CDR1 is LNHDA and CDR2 SQIVND (reference sequence). CDR3 DNA: TGTGCCAGTAGTATAAACGTCGCGAACACCGGGGAGCTGTTTTTT. Its protein is CASSINVANTGELFF.

The CDR3 region is CATSRDRAGGQETQYF. The CDR3 nucleotides are TGTGCCACCAGCAGAGATCGGGCGGGGGGGCAGGAGACCCAGTACTTC. This chain links TRBV15 with TRBJ2-5; 9 positions match TRBD2. CDR1 is LNHNV and CDR2 is YYDKDF in the germline V gene (reference sequence). This CDR3 region has 16 residues. After removal of 0 bases from V and 5 bases from J, the junction contained 7 bases not matched to a gene.

This chain links TRBV19 with TRBJ1-6; 7 positions match TRBD1. The germline V gene encodes CDR1 LNHDA and CDR2 SQIVND (reference sequence). With 5 bases clipped from V and 7 bases from J, the junction kept 5 bases outside the gene matches. CDR3 size: 14 residues. CDR3 sequence: CASSGTETNSPLHF. The CDR3 nucleotides read TGTGCCAGTAGTGGGACAGAGACGAATTCACCCCTCCACTTT.

The V and J genes are TRBV6-2 or TRBV6-3 and TRBJ1-2, with TRBD1 matching 9 bases. Germline V lookup: CDR1 MNHEY, CDR2 SVGEGT. V dropped 2 bases and J dropped 4; count of bases not matched to a gene: 20. The CDR3 totals 20 residues. Written as DNA, the CDR3 is TGTGCCAGCAGTTACGGTGGCTACAACTTCCGGGACAGGGTTGGCTATGGCTACACCTTC. It yields the protein CASSYGGYNFRDRVGYGYTF.

The gene calls are TRBV30 and TRBJ1-5; D is perhaps TRBD1 (6 bases). V was shortened by 3 bases and J by 0 bases, with 12 bases between the two germline ends. The V gene's germline CDR1 is GTSNPN and CDR2 SVGIG (reference sequence). This CDR3 comprises 15 residues. CDR3 nucleotide sequence: TGTGCCTGGAGCACGGGACAAGATAGCAATCAGCCCCAGCATTTT. Residues: CAWSTGQDSNQPQHF. Drawing the rest from reference TRBV30 and TRBJ1-5, the complete variable domain is SQTIHQWPATLVQPVGSPLSLECTVEGTSNPNLYWYRQAAGRGLQLLFYSVGIGQISSEVPQNLSASRPQDRQFILSSKKLLLSDSGFYLCAWSTGQDSNQPQHFGDGTRLSIL.

The chain uses TRBV23-1 and TRBJ2-7; D could derive from TRBD1 or TRBD2 (5 bases each). TRBV23-1 falls under the ORF class, with uncertain function. The CDR3 runs to 14 residues. Between the trimmed V and J ends, which lost 4 bases and 3 bases, there was a span of 13 bases. CDR3 residues: CASSRNRDVYEQYF. The CDR3 DNA is TGCGCCAGCAGTCGCAACCGGGACGTCTACGAGCAGTACTTC.

CDR3 DNA: TGTGCCAGCAGTTTAAGGAGGGGAGGAGGACTAGCCAAAAACATTCAGTACTTC. It yields the protein CASSLRRGGGLAKNIQYF. The chain has TRBV28 and TRBJ2-4; D is perhaps TRBD2 (6 bases). Trimming cost V 2 bases and J 0 bases, with 17 bases left between them. The CDR3 sequence is 18 residues long. In germline, CDR1 is MDHEN, CDR2 SYDVKM.

The chain is built from TRBV6-5 and TRBJ2-5; D tentatively fits TRBD1 or TRBD2 (5 bases each). The CDR3 sequence is 13 residues long. Germline V lookup: CDR1 MNHEY, CDR2 SVGAGI. The V end was cut by 6 bases, the J end by 2 bases, with 10 bases between. In DNA, the CDR3 is TGTGCCAGCAGCCCGGGACCTCAAGAGACCCAGTACTTC. As protein: CASSPGPQETQYF.

V usage is TRBV7-9 and J usage is TRBJ1-2; 11 bases map to TRBD1. Germline CDR1 SEHNR, CDR2 FQNEAQ (reference sequence). This CDR3 has 14 amino acids. With 7 bases clipped from V and 8 bases from J, the junction kept 9 bases outside the gene matches. CDR3 region: CASTLPGTGGGYTF. Written as DNA, the CDR3 is TGTGCCAGCACCCTCCCTGGGACAGGGGGAGGCTACACCTTC.

The genes are TRBV6-5 and TRBJ1-2; D not resolved. The CDR3 runs to 13 residues. Germline-derived CDR1 and CDR2 are MNHEY and SVGAGI. V dropped 5 bases and J dropped 3 bases, with 10 bases sitting between them. The CDR3 bases are TGTGCCAGCAGTCCTCAGGATTACTATGGCTACACCTTC. As protein: CASSPQDYYGYTF.

The J gene is TRBJ1-2, the V gene TRBV24-1, with 10 bases that match TRBD1. With V trimmed by 4 bases and J by 4 bases, 2 bases remained unmatched. CDR3 size: 14 residues. The germline CDR1 and CDR2 sequences are KGHDR and SFDVKD. The CDR3 is CATSDRDRGYGYTF. The CDR3 DNA reads as TGTGCCACCAGTGACCGGGACAGGGGCTATGGCTACACCTTC.

The chain employs TRBV4-3 and TRBJ1-2; 8 nucleotides agree with TRBD1. V was clipped by 0 bases and J by 4 bases; unmatched bases: 10. CDR3 size: 17 residues. Germline CDR1 reads LGHNA; CDR2 reads YSLEER. The DNA for the CDR3 is TGCGCCAGCAGCCAAGATGCCAGGGGGCGCAAAATCTATGGCTACACCTTC. This encodes CASSQDARGRKIYGYTF.

This chain links TRBV5-1 with TRBJ2-2; no reliable D call. Deletions cut 0 bases from V and 0 bases from J, with 6 bases between. CDR1 and CDR2 (germline): SGHRS, YFSETQ. The CDR3 covers 15 residues. The CDR3 reads CASSLGLPNTGELFF. The CDR3 DNA follows: TGCGCCAGCAGCTTGGGACTGCCGAACACCGGGGAGCTGTTTTTT.

The chain is built from TRBV5-1 and TRBJ1-1; no clear D. The germline V gene has CDR1 SGHRS and CDR2 YFSETQ. The CDR3 has 14 residues. V was cut by 4 bases and J by 0 bases, with 10 bases left in between. The CDR3 loop is CASSPRPLNTEAFF. DNA of the CDR3: TGCGCCAGCAGCCCGCGCCCTTTGAACACTGAAGCTTTCTTT.

The CDR3 DNA reads as TGTGCCAGCAGCCAAGTGGACACAAATCAGCCCCAGCATTTT. Its protein is CASSQVDTNQPQHF. The rearrangement joins TRBV4-2 to TRBJ1-5; possibly TRBD1 for D (5 bases). This CDR3 has 14 residues. The V gene's germline CDR1 is LGHNA and CDR2 YNFKEQ. V dropped 1 base and J dropped 4 bases, with 8 bases sitting between them.

The chain recombines TRBV5-1 with TRBJ1-2; 8 bases line up with TRBD1. Germline trimming cut 3 bases from V and 4 bases from J; bases unmatched to any gene: 8. The CDR3 is made up of 15 amino acids. Germline V CDR1 and CDR2: SGHRS, YFSETQ. As DNA, the CDR3 is TGCGCCAGCAGCTCCGGACAGGGAGAGATCTATGGCTACACCTTC. It yields the protein CASSSGQGEIYGYTF.

V and J are TRBV3-1 (or the pseudogene TRBV3-2) and TRBJ1-4; D not certain. Trimming shortened V by 2 bases and J by 4 bases, and 8 bases separated the two germline ends. The CDR3 has 14 amino acids. CDR1 and CDR2 from the germline V gene are LGHDT and YNNKEL (reference sequence). CDR3 nucleotide sequence: TGTGCCAGCAGCCAATCACAGATTAATGAAAAACTGTTTTTT. Translation: CASSQSQINEKLFF.

This clone was detected a few times. This chain links TRBV19 with TRBJ1-4; possibly TRBD1 for D (6 bases). Trimming took 5 bases from V and 1 from J, leaving 14 bases between them. Germline assignment: CDR1 LNHDA and CDR2 SQIVND (reference sequence). This CDR3 has 16 amino acids. The CDR3, as DNA: TGTGCCAGTAGTGTCACTCGGGACATAACTAATGAAAAACTGTTTTTT. Translation gives CASSVTRDITNEKLFF. Complete variable domain (other parts from reference TRBV19 and TRBJ1-4): DGGITQSPKYLFRKEGQNVTLSCEQNLNHDAMYWYRQDPGQGLRLIYYSQIVNDFQKGDIAEGYSVSREKKESFPLTVTSAQKNPTAFYLCASSVTRDITNEKLFFGSGTQLSVL.

This clone was seen just once. The chain recombines TRBV6-1 with TRBJ2-1; unclear D gene. CDR1 MNHNS and CDR2 SASEGT come from the germline V gene. This CDR3 is 12 amino acids long. Trimming cost V 5 bases and J 6 bases, with 8 bases left between them. The DNA of the CDR3 is TGTGCCAGCAGTTGGGAACGCAATGAGCAGTTCTTC. Its protein is CASSWERNEQFF.